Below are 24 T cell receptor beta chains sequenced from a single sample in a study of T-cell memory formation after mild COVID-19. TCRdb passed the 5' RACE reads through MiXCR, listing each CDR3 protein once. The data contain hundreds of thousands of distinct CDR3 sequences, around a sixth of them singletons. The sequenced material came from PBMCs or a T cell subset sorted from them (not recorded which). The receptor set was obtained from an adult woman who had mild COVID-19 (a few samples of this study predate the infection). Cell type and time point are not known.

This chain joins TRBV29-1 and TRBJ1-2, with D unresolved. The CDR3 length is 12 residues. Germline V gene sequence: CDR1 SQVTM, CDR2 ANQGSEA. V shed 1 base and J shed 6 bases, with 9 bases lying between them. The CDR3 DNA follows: TGCAGCGTTGAAGGACAACCTAATGGCTACACCTTC. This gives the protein CSVEGQPNGYTF.

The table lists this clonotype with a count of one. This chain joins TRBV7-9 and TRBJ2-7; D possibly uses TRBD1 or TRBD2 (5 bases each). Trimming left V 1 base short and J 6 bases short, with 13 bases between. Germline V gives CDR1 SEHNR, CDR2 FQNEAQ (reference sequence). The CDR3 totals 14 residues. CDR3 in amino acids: CASSLDVAGTEQYF. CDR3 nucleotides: TGTGCCAGCAGCTTAGACGTGGCAGGGACCGAGCAGTACTTC.

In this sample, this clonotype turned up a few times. The CDR3 bases are TGTGCCAGCAGCCCCCGGGGACAGAACAATCAGCCCCAGCATTTT. Residues: CASSPRGQNNQPQHF. The chain combines TRBV3-1 with TRBJ1-5, with 7 positions matching TRBD1. Germline values: CDR1 LGHDT, CDR2 YNNKEL (reference sequence). The V and J ends lost 4 bases and 3 bases, in that order; junction bases with no gene match: 6. The CDR3 sequence is 15 residues long.

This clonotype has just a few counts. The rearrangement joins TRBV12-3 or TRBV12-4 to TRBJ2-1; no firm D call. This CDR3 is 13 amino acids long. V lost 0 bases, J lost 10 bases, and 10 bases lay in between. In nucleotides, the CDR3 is TGTGCCAGCAGTTTAGCGAGATCTGGGGAGCAGTTCTTC. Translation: CASSLARSGEQFF.

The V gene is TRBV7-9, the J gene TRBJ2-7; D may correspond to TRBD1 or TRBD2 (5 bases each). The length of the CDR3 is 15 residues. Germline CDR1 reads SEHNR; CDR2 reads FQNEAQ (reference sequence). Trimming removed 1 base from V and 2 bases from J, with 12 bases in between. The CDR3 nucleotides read TGTGCCAGCAGCTTAGTAGGGACCGATCCCTACGAGCAGTACTTC. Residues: CASSLVGTDPYEQYF.

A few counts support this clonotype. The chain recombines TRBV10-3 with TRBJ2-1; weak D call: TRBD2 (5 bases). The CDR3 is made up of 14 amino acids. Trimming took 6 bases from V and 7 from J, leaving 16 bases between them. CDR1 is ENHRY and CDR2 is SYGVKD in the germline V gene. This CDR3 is CAISPPVGVNEQFF. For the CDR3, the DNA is TGTGCCATCAGCCCCCCTGTGGGAGTGAATGAGCAGTTCTTC.

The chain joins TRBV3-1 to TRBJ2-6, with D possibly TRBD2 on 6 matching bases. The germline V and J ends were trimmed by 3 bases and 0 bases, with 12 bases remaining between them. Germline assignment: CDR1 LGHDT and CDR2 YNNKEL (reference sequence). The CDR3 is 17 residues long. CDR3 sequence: CASSQSGGFSGANVLTF. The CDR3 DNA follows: TGTGCCAGCAGCCAGTCCGGGGGATTCTCTGGGGCCAACGTCCTGACTTTC.

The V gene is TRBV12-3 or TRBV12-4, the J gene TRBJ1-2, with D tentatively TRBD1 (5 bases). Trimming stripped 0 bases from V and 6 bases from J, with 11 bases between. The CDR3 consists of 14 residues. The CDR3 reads CASSLAEGGDGYTF. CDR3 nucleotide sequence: TGTGCCAGCAGTTTAGCCGAGGGAGGGGATGGCTACACCTTC.

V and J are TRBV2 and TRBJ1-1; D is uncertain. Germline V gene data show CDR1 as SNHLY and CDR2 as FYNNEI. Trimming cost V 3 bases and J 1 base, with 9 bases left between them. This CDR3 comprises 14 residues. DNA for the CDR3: TGTGCCAGCAGTGAGAATCGGCAGAACACTGAAGCTTTCTTT. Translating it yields CASSENRQNTEAFF.

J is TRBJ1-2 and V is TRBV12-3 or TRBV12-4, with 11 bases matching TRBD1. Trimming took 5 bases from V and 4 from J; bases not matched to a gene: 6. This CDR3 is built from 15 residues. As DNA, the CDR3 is TGTGCCAGCAGTAAGCCGGGACAGGGGGTCTATGGCTACACCTTC. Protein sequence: CASSKPGQGVYGYTF.

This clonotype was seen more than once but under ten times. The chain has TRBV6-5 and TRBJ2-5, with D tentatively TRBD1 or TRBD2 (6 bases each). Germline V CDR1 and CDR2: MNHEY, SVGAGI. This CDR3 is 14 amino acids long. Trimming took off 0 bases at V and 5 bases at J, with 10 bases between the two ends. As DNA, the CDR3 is TGTGCCAGCAGTTACTCGAGGGGGGTGGAGACCCAGTACTTC. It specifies CASSYSRGVETQYF.

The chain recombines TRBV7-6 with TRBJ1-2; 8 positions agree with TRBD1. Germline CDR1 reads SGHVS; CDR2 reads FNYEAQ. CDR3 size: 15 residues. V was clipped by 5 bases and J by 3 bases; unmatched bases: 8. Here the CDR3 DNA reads TGTGCCAGCAGCCCAGGGACAGGCCAGCACTATGGCTACACCTTC. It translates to CASSPGTGQHYGYTF.

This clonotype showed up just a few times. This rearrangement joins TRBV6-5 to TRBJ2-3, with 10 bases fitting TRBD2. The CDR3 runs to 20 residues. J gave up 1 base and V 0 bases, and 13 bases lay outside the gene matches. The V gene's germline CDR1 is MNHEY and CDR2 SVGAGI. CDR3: CASSYSSWLAGVTGTDTQYF. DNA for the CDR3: TGTGCCAGCAGTTACTCGTCATGGCTAGCGGGGGTAACGGGCACAGATACGCAGTATTTT.

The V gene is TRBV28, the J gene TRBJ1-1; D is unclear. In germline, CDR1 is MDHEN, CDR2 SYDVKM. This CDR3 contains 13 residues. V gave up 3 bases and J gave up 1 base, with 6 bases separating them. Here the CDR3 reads CASSFVRNTEAFF. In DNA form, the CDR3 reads TGTGCCAGCAGTTTTGTGCGGAACACTGAAGCTTTCTTT.

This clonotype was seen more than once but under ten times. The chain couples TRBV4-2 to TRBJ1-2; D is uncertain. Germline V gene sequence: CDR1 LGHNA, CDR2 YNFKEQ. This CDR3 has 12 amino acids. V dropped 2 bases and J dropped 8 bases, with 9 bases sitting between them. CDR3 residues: CASSQLLEGYTF. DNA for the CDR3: TGTGCCAGCAGCCAATTACTTGAAGGCTACACCTTC.

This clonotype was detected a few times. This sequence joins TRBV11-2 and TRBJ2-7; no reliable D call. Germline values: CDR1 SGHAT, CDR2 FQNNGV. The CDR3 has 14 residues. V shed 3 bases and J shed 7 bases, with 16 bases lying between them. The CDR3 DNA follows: TGTGCCAGCAGCTTTTCGGGCCCCACGCAAGAGCAGTACTTC. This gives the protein CASSFSGPTQEQYF.

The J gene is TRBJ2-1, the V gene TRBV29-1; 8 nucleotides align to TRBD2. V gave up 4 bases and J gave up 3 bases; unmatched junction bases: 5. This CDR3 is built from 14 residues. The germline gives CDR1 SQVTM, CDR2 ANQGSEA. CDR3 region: CSVVAGGYYNEQFF. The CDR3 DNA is TGCAGCGTTGTTGCGGGAGGTTACTACAATGAGCAGTTCTTC.

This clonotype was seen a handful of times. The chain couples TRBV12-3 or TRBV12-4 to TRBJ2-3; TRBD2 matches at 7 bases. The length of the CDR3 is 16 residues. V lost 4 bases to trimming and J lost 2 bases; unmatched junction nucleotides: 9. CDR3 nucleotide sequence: TGTGCCAGCAGTTGGGGTCCTAGCGGATACACAGATACGCAGTATTTT. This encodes CASSWGPSGYTDTQYF.

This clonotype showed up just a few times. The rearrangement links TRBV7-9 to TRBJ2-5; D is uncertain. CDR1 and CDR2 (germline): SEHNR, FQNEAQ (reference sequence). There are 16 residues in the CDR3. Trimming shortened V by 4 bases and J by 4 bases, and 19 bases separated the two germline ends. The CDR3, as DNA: TGTGCCAGCAGCTGGAGACCCGGCGTGGAATCAGAGACCCAGTACTTC. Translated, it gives CASSWRPGVESETQYF.

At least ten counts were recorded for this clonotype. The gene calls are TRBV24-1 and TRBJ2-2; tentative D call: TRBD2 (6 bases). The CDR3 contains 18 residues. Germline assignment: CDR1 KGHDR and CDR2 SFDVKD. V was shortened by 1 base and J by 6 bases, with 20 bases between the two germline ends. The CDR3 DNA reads TGTGCCACCAGTGATTTAGGAGCCGGAGGGAAATTCGCCGGGGAGCTGTTTTTT. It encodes CATSDLGAGGKFAGELFF.

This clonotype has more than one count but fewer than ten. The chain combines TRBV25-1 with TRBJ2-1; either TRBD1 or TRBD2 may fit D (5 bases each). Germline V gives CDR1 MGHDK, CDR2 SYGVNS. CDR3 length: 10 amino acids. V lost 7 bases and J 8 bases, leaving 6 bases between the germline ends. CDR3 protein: CASMGDEQFF. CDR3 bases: TGTGCCAGCATGGGGGATGAGCAGTTCTTC. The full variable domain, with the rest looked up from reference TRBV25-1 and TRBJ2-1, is EADIYQTPRYLVIGTGKKITLECSQTMGHDKMYWYQQDPGMELHLIHYSYGVNSTEKGDLSSESTVSRIRTEHFPLTLESARPSHTSQYLCASMGDEQFFGPGTRLTVL.

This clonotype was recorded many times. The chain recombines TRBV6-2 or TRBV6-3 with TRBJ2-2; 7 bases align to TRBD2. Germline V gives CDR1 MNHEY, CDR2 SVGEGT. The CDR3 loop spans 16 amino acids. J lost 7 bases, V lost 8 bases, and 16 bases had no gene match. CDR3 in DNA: TGTGCCAGCCTACCTACCGGATTGGGGGGGAGCGGGGAGCTGTTTTTT. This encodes CASLPTGLGGSGELFF.

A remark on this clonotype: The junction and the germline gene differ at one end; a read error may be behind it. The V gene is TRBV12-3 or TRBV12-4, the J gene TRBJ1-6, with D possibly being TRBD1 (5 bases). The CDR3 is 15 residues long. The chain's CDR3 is CSSSPPGPSNSPLHF. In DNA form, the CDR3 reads TGTTCCAGCAGTCCTCCGGGACCTAGCAATTCACCCCTCCACTTT.

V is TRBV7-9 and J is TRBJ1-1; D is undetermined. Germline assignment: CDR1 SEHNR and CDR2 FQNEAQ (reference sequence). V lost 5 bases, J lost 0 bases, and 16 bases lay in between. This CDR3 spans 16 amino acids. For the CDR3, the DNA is TGTGCCAGCAGCGGTGCAGCGTCCGGGATGAACACTGAAGCTTTCTTT. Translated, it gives CASSGAASGMNTEAFF.